This T cell receptor (beta chain) appears in the sequencing data of a study of chemoradiotherapy in HPV16-positive cancers. At the level of the study: Functional T-cell assays on a couple of HPV16-positive patients' cells defined candidate HPV-specific clones and common TCR motifs. Findings and caveats of the study: Non-HPV-specific T cells did not expand in tumors during treatment, whereas candidate HPV-specific clones and E7-related motifs did.

Using immunoSEQ multiplex PCR, the repertoire was profiled, and TCRdb retains in-frame clones only, with some absent. Of some 16,000 clones listed, approximately 79% are singletons. Concerning this clone itself: Its antigen is not identified.

Samples were taken several times over chemoradiotherapy. The receptor was derived from a human donor with HPV-associated anogenital cancer. This sample was obtained from a patient who underwent chemoradiotherapy.

CDR3 in amino acids: CASRLAGGPNEQFF. The CDR3 DNA reads as TGTGCCAGCAGACTAGCGGGGGGGCCGAATGAGCAGTTCTTC. This chain connects TRBV7-2 to TRBJ2-1; 13 bases match TRBD2. The CDR3 covers 14 residues. J was trimmed by 7 bases and V by 6 bases; bases with no gene match: 3. CDR1 and CDR2 from the germline V gene are SGHTA and FQGNSA.